Following are 11 T cell receptor beta chains from one sample sequenced in a study of blood T cell repertoires in COVID-19. Some clones are missing from TCRdb's copy, which holds only in-frame ones; the method was immunoSEQ multiplex PCR. Of roughly 40,000 clones listed, 76% were seen once; the top ten hold approximately 9%. Source material: peripheral blood. The receptors were sampled from a man between 65 and 85 years old with active or convalescent COVID-19.

V and J are TRBV28 and TRBJ1-2; no clear D. CDR3 length: 14 amino acids. The V end was cut by 5 bases, the J end by 4 bases, with 14 bases between. Germline CDR1 and CDR2: MDHEN and SYDVKM. The CDR3 DNA sequence: TGTGCCAGCAGTCCCAGTAGGACTGCCTATGGCTACACCTTC. Protein sequence: CASSPSRTAYGYTF.

The chain combines TRBV7-2 with TRBJ2-5; the D gene is possibly TRBD1 (5 bases). V shed 6 bases and J shed 5 bases, with 13 bases lying between them. The CDR3 extends over 13 amino acids. Germline CDR1 and CDR2: SGHTA and FQGNSA. CDR3 bases: TGTGCCAGCAGTCTTAGACAGTACGAGACCCAGTACTTC. Its protein product is CASSLRQYETQYF.

This clone showed up just once. This chain uses TRBV9 with TRBJ2-3; no reliable D call. The CDR3 covers 14 residues. V lost 3 bases to trimming and J lost 8 bases, with 16 bases between them. Germline V gives CDR1 SGDLS, CDR2 YYNGEE. The CDR3 loop reads CASSADPLVPTQYF. Here the CDR3 DNA reads TGTGCCAGCAGCGCAGACCCGCTAGTGCCTACGCAGTATTTT.

The chain joins TRBV9 to TRBJ2-1; TRBD1 matches 9 bases. Germline CDR1 reads SGDLS; CDR2 reads YYNGEE. The CDR3 is made up of 17 amino acids. Unmatched junction bases numbered 11, after V lost 0 bases and J lost 7 bases. The CDR3 region is CASSVVGQQGAGNEQFF. Here the CDR3 DNA reads TGTGCCAGCAGCGTAGTGGGGCAACAGGGGGCCGGGAATGAGCAGTTCTTC.

This sequence joins TRBV4-2 and TRBJ2-1; TRBD1 matches 9 bases. J was trimmed by 15 bases and V by 0 bases; bases with no gene match: 12. The germline V gene encodes CDR1 LGHNA and CDR2 YNFKEQ. This CDR3 region has 15 residues. CDR3 amino acids: CASSQETGGSSSRFF. The CDR3 DNA follows: TGTGCCAGCAGCCAAGAAACAGGGGGCTCTTCTTCTCGGTTCTTC.

The J gene is TRBJ1-2, the V gene TRBV9; tentative D call: TRBD1 (5 bases). The CDR3 length is 13 residues. CDR1 is SGDLS and CDR2 is YYNGEE in the germline V gene. Trimming left V 0 bases short and J 8 bases short, with 11 bases between. This CDR3 reads CASSVEGRGGYTF. CDR3 DNA: TGTGCCAGCAGCGTAGAGGGTAGGGGCGGCTACACCTTC.

V is TRBV2 and J is TRBJ1-5; 8 positions match TRBD1. CDR3 length: 15 amino acids. Per germline, CDR1 SNHLY and CDR2 FYNNEI. The V gene end was trimmed by 6 bases and the J gene end by 1 base; junction bases not matched to a gene: 5. CDR3 residues: CASRQQGVSNQPQHF. CDR3 nucleotide sequence: TGTGCCAGCAGACAACAGGGGGTAAGCAATCAGCCCCAGCATTTT.

This clone appeared a single time. J is TRBJ2-3 and V is TRBV28; 12 nucleotides align to TRBD2. From germline, CDR1 is MDHEN and CDR2 SYDVKM. CDR3 length equals 14 residues. The ends lost 5 bases at V and 3 bases at J; junction bases unmatched: 0. The CDR3 protein is CASSTSGGTDTQYF. The CDR3 nucleotides read TGTGCCAGCAGTACTAGCGGGGGGACAGATACGCAGTATTTT.

This clone occurred once. This chain connects TRBV30 to TRBJ1-6; a possible D gene is TRBD1 (5 bases). V was cut by 4 bases and J by 10 bases, with 20 bases left in between. This CDR3 contains 15 residues. Germline V CDR1 and CDR2: GTSNPN, SVGIG (reference sequence). The CDR3 coding sequence is TGTGCCTGGAACGGAGGGGTAGTTTCACGGTCACCCCTCCACTTT. It translates to CAWNGGVVSRSPLHF.

Only a few counts were recorded for this clone. This chain joins TRBV7-9 and TRBJ1-5; 7 bases are a match to TRBD1. CDR3 size: 15 residues. J gave up 1 base and V 1 base, and 1 base lay outside the gene matches. The germline V gene has CDR1 SEHNR and CDR2 FQNEAQ (reference sequence). The CDR3 reads CASSLEQGSNQPQHF. For the CDR3, the DNA is TGTGCCAGCAGCTTAGAACAGGGGAGCAATCAGCCCCAGCATTTT.

The genes are TRBV10-3 and TRBJ2-2; TRBD2 might be the D (5 bases). Germline CDR1 is ENHRY and CDR2 is SYGVKD. Trimming cost V 2 bases and J 1 base, with 8 bases left between them. The CDR3 contains 15 residues. Here the CDR3 reads CAISERGLNTGELFF. CDR3 nucleotide sequence: TGTGCCATCAGTGAGCGGGGTTTGAACACCGGGGAGCTGTTTTTT.